These 31 T cell receptor beta chains share one sample of origin, sequenced in a study of CD4 T cells in relation to SARS-CoV-2 and coronaviruses. The table came from immunoSEQ multiplex PCR; TCRdb's copy has only in-frame clones and leaves some out. The sample has about 36,000 clones, 77% seen once. No antigen has been identified for these receptors. The sample comprised memory CD4+ T cells from PBMCs, cultured in vitro. The receptor source for this set is an adult with COVID-19.

V usage is TRBV7-9 and J usage is TRBJ1-5; D unresolved. The V end lost 5 bases, the J end lost 0 bases, and 8 bases lay between the germline ends. Germline V lookup: CDR1 SEHNR, CDR2 FQNEAQ (reference sequence). The CDR3 covers 14 residues. The CDR3 spells CASSPHYSNQPQHF. Written as DNA, the CDR3 is TGTGCCAGCAGCCCCCATTATAGCAATCAGCCCCAGCATTTT.

V is TRBV5-1 and J is TRBJ2-5; D might be TRBD1 or TRBD2, each matching 6 bases. The CDR3 loop spans 15 amino acids. Germline CDR1 SGHRS, CDR2 YFSETQ. V gave up 0 bases and J gave up 2 bases, with 11 bases separating them. The CDR3 reads CASSLGGAGQETQYF. CDR3 sequence (DNA): TGCGCCAGCAGCTTGGGGGGGGCGGGTCAAGAGACCCAGTACTTC.

The chain links TRBV4-1 to TRBJ2-3, with 7 positions matching TRBD2. The CDR3 sequence is 15 residues long. Germline trimming cut 1 base from V and 6 bases from J; bases unmatched to any gene: 7. CDR1 and CDR2 from the germline V gene are MGHRA and YSYEKL. The CDR3 sequence is CASSQAASGSDTQYF. For the CDR3, the DNA is TGCGCCAGCAGCCAAGCGGCTAGCGGATCCGATACGCAGTATTTT.

V usage is TRBV27 and J usage is TRBJ2-7, with 12 nucleotides matching TRBD2. V was clipped by 5 bases and J by 2 bases; unmatched bases: 4. CDR1 MNHEY and CDR2 SMNVEV come from the germline V gene (reference sequence). The CDR3 loop spans 15 amino acids. CDR3 coding DNA: TGTGCCAGCAGTCTGACTAGCGGGAGAACCTACGAGCAGTACTTC. Encoded protein: CASSLTSGRTYEQYF.

V and J are TRBV5-1 and TRBJ2-7; no clear D gene. This CDR3 region has 12 residues. Germline V gene lookup returns CDR1 SGHRS and CDR2 YFSETQ. V shed 2 bases and J shed 5 bases, with 8 bases lying between them. CDR3 sequence reads: CASSFEGNEQYF. The CDR3 DNA reads TGCGCCAGCAGCTTTGAAGGGAACGAGCAGTACTTC.

Only a few counts were recorded for this clone. The chain recombines TRBV19 with TRBJ1-3, with D maybe TRBD1 (5 bases). This CDR3 region has 14 residues. V was clipped by 11 bases and J by 0 bases, with 14 bases between them. From germline, CDR1 is LNHDA and CDR2 SQIVND (reference sequence). The CDR3 bases are TGTGCCTCCCAGAGAGGGGACTCTGGAAACACCATATATTTT. This sequence encodes CASQRGDSGNTIYF.

The CDR3: CASSAISGQETQYF. DNA of the CDR3: TGTGCCAGCAGCGCAATTAGCGGACAAGAGACCCAGTACTTC. This sequence joins TRBV9 and TRBJ2-5; TRBD2 might be the D (6 bases). V was cut by 3 bases and J by 2 bases, with 11 bases left in between. Germline lookup yields CDR1 SGDLS and CDR2 YYNGEE. The CDR3 consists of 14 residues.

The rearrangement uses TRBV5-1 and TRBJ2-6; no clear D. V dropped 0 bases and J dropped 0 bases, with 4 bases sitting between them. The V gene's germline CDR1 is SGHRS and CDR2 YFSETQ. The CDR3 consists of 15 residues. The CDR3 is CASSLDSSGANVLTF. CDR3 coding DNA: TGCGCCAGCAGCTTGGATAGCTCTGGGGCCAACGTCCTGACTTTC. The whole variable domain, filled in from reference TRBV5-1 and TRBJ2-6, reads KAGVTQTPRYLIKTRGQQVTLSCSPISGHRSVSWYQQTPGQGLQFLFEYFSETQRNKGNFPGRFSGRQFSNSRSEMNVSTLELGDSALYLCASSLDSSGANVLTFGAGSRLTVL.

The chain joins TRBV23-1 to TRBJ2-7; D unclear. TRBV23-1 is an ORF for which the function is uncertain. V was trimmed by 1 base and J by 1 base, leaving 20 bases between them. This CDR3 is built from 18 residues. CDR3 region: CASSQLWQFTFRSYEQYF. The CDR3, as DNA: TGCGCCAGCAGTCAATTGTGGCAGTTCACCTTCAGGTCCTACGAGCAGTACTTC.

The chain employs TRBV10-2 and TRBJ2-7; a possible D gene is TRBD1 (5 bases). The germline V and J ends were trimmed by 4 bases and 3 bases, with 7 bases remaining between them. Germline V gives CDR1 WSHSY, CDR2 SAAADI. This CDR3 is built from 12 residues. The CDR3 region has the DNA TGCGCCAGCAGTGGGACAAACTACGAGCAGTACTTC. As protein: CASSGTNYEQYF.

J is TRBJ2-1 and V is TRBV6-1; 11 positions agree with TRBD2. Germline lookup yields CDR1 MNHNS and CDR2 SASEGT. The CDR3 is made up of 16 amino acids. The V and J ends lost 1 base and 4 bases, in that order; junction bases with no gene match: 3. The CDR3 DNA reads TGTGCCAGCAGTGAAGTAACTAGCGGGAGATACAATGAGCAGTTCTTC. Residues: CASSEVTSGRYNEQFF.

A single count supports this clone. The chain joins TRBV28 to TRBJ1-1; possible D gene TRBD1, 6 bases. Germline V gene sequence: CDR1 MDHEN, CDR2 SYDVKM. Trimming removed 6 bases at V and 8 bases at J, with 16 bases between. The CDR3 length is 13 residues. CDR3 residues: CASRAGTLKEAFF. As DNA, the CDR3 is TGTGCCAGCAGAGCCGGGACACTAAAGGAAGCTTTCTTT.

The chain is built from TRBV11-2 and TRBJ1-2; D is perhaps TRBD1 (6 bases). V lost 5 bases to trimming and J lost 7 bases, with 17 bases between them. This CDR3 region has 14 residues. Per the germline V gene, CDR1 is SGHAT and CDR2 is FQNNGV. Here the CDR3 reads CASSPVTGPAGYTF. CDR3 DNA sequence: TGTGCCAGCAGCCCAGTTACAGGGCCGGCTGGCTACACCTTC.

The rearrangement uses TRBV2 and TRBJ2-7, with D possibly TRBD2 on 6 matching bases. The CDR3 length is 14 residues. Germline CDR1 SNHLY, CDR2 FYNNEI. Deletions cut 3 bases from V and 2 bases from J, with 11 bases between. The CDR3 DNA sequence: TGTGCCAGCAGTGACGGGACTCCACCCTACGAGCAGTACTTC. Its translation is CASSDGTPPYEQYF.

The chain recombines TRBV6-1 with TRBJ2-7; 9 nucleotides line up with TRBD2. Germline CDR1 reads MNHNS; CDR2 reads SASEGT. The CDR3 consists of 14 residues. V lost 3 bases and J lost 5; bases outside the gene matches: 5. The CDR3 DNA is TGTGCCAGCAGTGACGGTAGCGGGAGCGACGAGCAGTACTTC. Protein product: CASSDGSGSDEQYF.

CDR3 bases: TGTGCCAGCAGTTACGCCGGTAGCTCCTACGAGCAGTACTTC. Translating it yields CASSYAGSSYEQYF. J is TRBJ2-7 and V is TRBV6-2 or TRBV6-3, with D hard to call. V shed 2 bases and J shed 0 bases, with 8 bases lying between them. Germline assignment: CDR1 MNHEY and CDR2 SVGEGT. This CDR3 has 14 residues.

This clone was observed a single time. This chain uses TRBV18 with TRBJ2-1; TRBD1 aligns across 7 bases. The CDR3 spans 16 residues. The germline V gene has CDR1 KGHSH and CDR2 LQKENI. The J segment lost 7 bases and the V segment lost 0 bases, leaving 9 bases of the junction unmatched. The CDR3 DNA reads as TGTGCCAGCTCACCACCGACGAGGGGGCCAGGGAATGAGCAGTTCTTC. This codes for CASSPPTRGPGNEQFF. Supplemented by reference TRBV18 and TRBJ2-1, the full variable domain reads NAGVMQNPRHLVRRRGQEARLRCSPMKGHSHVYWYRQLPEEGLKFMVYLQKENIIDESGMPKERFSAEFPKEGPSILRIQQVVRGDSAAYFCASSPPTRGPGNEQFFGPGTRLTVL.

The chain recombines TRBV28 with TRBJ2-2, with TRBD1 as a possible D gene (5 bases). Trimming removed 9 bases from V and 1 base from J, with 6 bases in between. Germline V gene data show CDR1 as MDHEN and CDR2 as SYDVKM. This CDR3 is built from 12 residues. Here the CDR3 reads CASDRNTGELFF. In DNA, the CDR3 is TGTGCCAGTGACAGGAACACCGGGGAGCTGTTTTTT. Full variable domain (remainder filled in from reference TRBV28 and TRBJ2-2): DVKVTQSSRYLVKRTGEKVFLECVQDMDHENMFWYRQDPGLGLRLIYFSYDVKMKEKGDIPEGYSVSREKKERFSLILESASTNQTSMYLCASDRNTGELFFGEGSRLTVL.

The rearrangement joins TRBV6-2 or TRBV6-3 to TRBJ2-3, with 13 bases lining up with TRBD2. Germline V gives CDR1 MNHEY, CDR2 SVGEGT. V shed 6 bases, J shed 3 bases, and the junction held 12 bases outside the gene matches. The CDR3 spans 18 residues. The DNA for the CDR3 is TGTGCCAGCAGCCGTACTAGCGGGAGGGCCTGGGGTACAGATACGCAGTATTTT. It encodes CASSRTSGRAWGTDTQYF.

The sample holds a few counts of this clone. This chain uses TRBV11-2 with TRBJ2-7, with a possible D match to TRBD1 (6 bases). Germline-derived CDR1 and CDR2 are SGHAT and FQNNGV. V lost 5 bases and J 3 bases, leaving 17 bases between the germline ends. This CDR3 comprises 15 residues. CDR3 nucleotide sequence: TGTGCCAGCAGCCGTACAGGGACGAAAATCTACGAGCAGTACTTC. As protein: CASSRTGTKIYEQYF. Together with reference TRBV11-2 and TRBJ2-7, the CDR3 gives the full variable domain: EAGVAQSPRYKIIEKRQSVAFWCNPISGHATLYWYQQILGQGPKLLIQFQNNGVVDDSQLPKDRFSAERLKGVDSTLKIQPAKLEDSAVYLCASSRTGTKIYEQYFGPGTRLTVT.

The chain recombines TRBV9 with TRBJ2-7; D not resolved. V was shortened by 0 bases and J by 2 bases, with 12 bases between the two germline ends. The CDR3 covers 15 residues. Looked up from germline, CDR1 is SGDLS and CDR2 is YYNGEE. CDR3 sequence (DNA): TGTGCCAGCAGCGTAGATCCAGCCGCGACCTACGAGCAGTACTTC. Residues: CASSVDPAATYEQYF.

This clone was seen just once. This sequence joins TRBV9 and TRBJ1-6; no reliable D call. Germline CDR1 and CDR2: SGDLS and YYNGEE. CDR3 length equals 13 residues. V shed 4 bases and J shed 10 bases, with 12 bases lying between them. CDR3 DNA: TGTGCCAGCAGCTTCGGCCGTGGATCACCCCTCCACTTT. This gives the protein CASSFGRGSPLHF. Full variable domain (remainder filled in from reference TRBV9 and TRBJ1-6): DSGVTQTPKHLITATGQRVTLRCSPRSGDLSVYWYQQSLDQGLQFLIQYYNGEERAKGNILERFSAQQFPDLHSELNLSSLELGDSALYFCASSFGRGSPLHFGNGTRLTVT.

The rearrangement joins TRBV7-9 to TRBJ2-3; TRBD2 agrees at 7 bases. The CDR3 extends over 13 amino acids. After removal of 7 bases from V and 2 bases from J, the junction contained 3 bases not matched to a gene. Germline-derived CDR1 and CDR2 are SEHNR and FQNEAQ (reference sequence). The CDR3 protein is CASTGGTTDTQYF. CDR3 DNA sequence: TGTGCCAGCACCGGGGGGACCACAGATACGCAGTATTTT.

The gene calls are TRBV28 and TRBJ2-7, with a possible D match to TRBD2 (5 bases). Trimming cost V 6 bases and J 1 base, with 13 bases left between them. The CDR3 is 14 amino acids. Looked up from germline, CDR1 is MDHEN and CDR2 is SYDVKM. The DNA for the CDR3 is TGTGCCAGCAGGTTGGGCGGGTCTTCCTACGAGCAGTACTTC. This translates into CASRLGGSSYEQYF.

The genes are TRBV3-1 (or the pseudogene TRBV3-2) and TRBJ1-5, with TRBD1 matching over 11 bases. V shed 4 bases, J shed 7 bases, and the junction held 6 bases outside the gene matches. The CDR3 is made up of 15 amino acids. Germline CDR1 reads LGHDT; CDR2 reads YNNKEL (reference sequence). In nucleotides, the CDR3 is TGTGCCAGCAGCCTCGGGACAGGGGGTGGGCAGCCCCAGCATTTT. This gives the protein CASSLGTGGGQPQHF.

The rearrangement joins TRBV27 to TRBJ2-5; no definite D call. The CDR3 has 17 amino acids. From germline, CDR1 is MNHEY and CDR2 SMNVEV (reference sequence). V was shortened by 6 bases and J by 5 bases, with 25 bases between the two germline ends. CDR3 DNA sequence: TGTGCCAGCAGCCTAATGACGGGCCATAGCAGGACGGAGACCCAGTACTTC. It is translated as CASSLMTGHSRTETQYF.

The rearrangement uses TRBV7-2 and TRBJ2-3; D remains ambiguous. V was trimmed by 3 bases and J by 2 bases, leaving 3 bases between them. This CDR3 contains 12 residues. CDR1 is SGHTA, CDR2 FQGNSA, per germline. The CDR3 protein is CASSFSTDTQYF. CDR3 nucleotide sequence: TGTGCCAGCAGCTTTTCCACAGATACGCAGTATTTT.

Regarding this clone: The junction departs from the called germline gene at one end, perhaps through a read error. The chain employs TRBV11-2 and TRBJ2-2; maybe TRBD2 (5 bases). This CDR3 comprises 18 residues. CDR1 SGHAT and CDR2 FQNNGV come from the germline V gene. The chain's CDR3 is CASSFPERGRWNPGELFF. The DNA for the CDR3 is TGTGCCAGCAGCTTTCCGGAAAGAGGGCGTTGGAACCCCGGGGAGCTGTTTTTT.

The CDR3, as DNA: TGTGCCAGCAGCTTAGGGCAGTCGCCTAACTATGGCTACACCTTC. Translation: CASSLGQSPNYGYTF. The J gene is TRBJ1-2, the V gene TRBV7-9; no reliable D call. The V gene lost 1 base and the J gene lost 0 bases, with 9 bases spanning the gap. This CDR3 is built from 15 residues. Germline V lookup: CDR1 SEHNR, CDR2 FQNEAQ (reference sequence).

The sample holds a few counts of this clone. V is TRBV19 and J is TRBJ2-7; D is ambiguous. This CDR3 is 15 amino acids long. V dropped 8 bases and J dropped 0 bases, with 17 bases sitting between them. CDR1 is LNHDA, CDR2 SQIVND, per germline (reference sequence). CDR3 in DNA: TGTGCCAGTCGTTCCGGGCTCTGGGGCTCCTACGAGCAGTACTTC. Translated, it gives CASRSGLWGSYEQYF.

The rearrangement joins TRBV7-6 to TRBJ2-1; TRBD2 matches 7 bases. Germline V gene data show CDR1 as SGHVS and CDR2 as FNYEAQ. This CDR3 contains 14 residues. V lost 1 base to trimming and J lost 9 bases; unmatched junction nucleotides: 6. In DNA form, the CDR3 reads TGTGCCAGCAGCTTAGGGACTAGTGGGTTTGAGCAGTTCTTC. Its translation is CASSLGTSGFEQFF.